Following are 11 T cell receptor beta chains from one sample sequenced in a study of cytomegalovirus exposure and HLA in healthy donors (TCRdb year 2017). To prepare the library, the immunoSEQ multiplex PCR assay was applied. For the multiplex PCR, a mixture combining 60 forward primers for TCR Vbeta segments and 13 reverse primers for TCR Jbeta segments was used. Entries here come from immuneACCESS through TCRdb and include only in-frame sequences with V and J called. Some clones fail to appear in such tables; in the studies checked, an unresolved V gene covers under half of the shortfall, and the cause of the remainder is unknown. The sample table lists more than 200,000 clones, over 65% of them with a count of one. Jointly, the top ten make up 15% to 19% of the sample. The specimen was PBMCs. The receptors originated from a man aged 35 to 55 in good health and CMV-seronegative.

This clone was observed a few times. The chain recombines TRBV30 with TRBJ2-7; possible D gene TRBD1, 5 bases. Trimming left V 5 bases short and J 2 bases short, with 16 bases between. Germline V gene data show CDR1 as GTSNPN and CDR2 as SVGIG (reference sequence). This CDR3 is built from 14 residues. The CDR3 nucleotides are TGTGCCTGGTCGTTTGGGCCAGGGACCTACGAGCAGTACTTC. This sequence encodes CAWSFGPGTYEQYF.

The chain joins TRBV5-1 to TRBJ2-1; no reliable D call. The CDR3 runs to 11 residues. Germline V lookup: CDR1 SGHRS, CDR2 YFSETQ. Trimming took 4 bases from V and 10 from J, leaving 9 bases between them. CDR3 sequence: CASSPGREQFF. The CDR3 DNA sequence: TGCGCCAGCAGCCCGGGTCGAGAGCAGTTCTTC.

The V gene is TRBV19, the J gene TRBJ1-1; tentatively, D is TRBD1 (5 bases). Trimming stripped 5 bases from V and 0 bases from J, with 19 bases between. The CDR3 consists of 17 residues. Per the germline V gene, CDR1 is LNHDA and CDR2 is SQIVND (reference sequence). CDR3 nucleotide sequence: TGTGCCAGTAGTGTAATCCTAGGGCAGGACATGAACACTGAAGCTTTCTTT. Translated: CASSVILGQDMNTEAFF. Looking up the rest from reference TRBV19 and TRBJ1-1 gives the full variable domain: DGGITQSPKYLFRKEGQNVTLSCEQNLNHDAMYWYRQDPGQGLRLIYYSQIVNDFQKGDIAEGYSVSREKKESFPLTVTSAQKNPTAFYLCASSVILGQDMNTEAFFGQGTRLTVV.

This chain joins TRBV7-9 and TRBJ2-2; 8 nucleotides agree with TRBD2. The CDR3 runs to 17 residues. Unmatched junction bases numbered 20, after V lost 7 bases and J lost 10 bases. Germline-derived CDR1 and CDR2 are SEHNR and FQNEAQ (reference sequence). This CDR3 is CASIPQSQAGDIVELFF. The CDR3 bases are TGTGCCAGCATCCCCCAATCTCAAGCGGGGGATATTGTGGAGCTGTTTTTT.

This chain links TRBV5-5 with TRBJ1-5, with TRBD1 as a possible D gene (5 bases). Trimming stripped 5 bases from V and 1 base from J, with 25 bases between. Germline assignment: CDR1 SGHKS and CDR2 YYEKEE (reference sequence). The CDR3 extends over 19 amino acids. CDR3 region: CASSVSGGRAGSSNQPQHF. As DNA, the CDR3 is TGTGCCAGCAGTGTCTCCGGGGGGAGAGCTGGATCAAGCAATCAGCCCCAGCATTTT.

The V call is TRBV9, the J call TRBJ2-7, with TRBD1 as a possible D gene (6 bases). V lost 2 bases and J lost 7, with 13 bases in between. The length of the CDR3 is 13 residues. Germline assignment: CDR1 SGDLS and CDR2 YYNGEE. CDR3 nucleotides: TGTGCCAGCAGCGTCTCAGGGGCCGGGGAGCAGTACTTC. The encoded protein is CASSVSGAGEQYF.

A few counts support this clone. The V gene is TRBV5-1, the J gene TRBJ2-1, with TRBD2 matching over 9 bases. CDR1 is SGHRS and CDR2 is YFSETQ in the germline V gene. CDR3 length equals 13 residues. J was trimmed by 8 bases and V by 1 base; bases with no gene match: 1. The CDR3 loop is CASSLTSGYEQFF. The CDR3 DNA reads as TGCGCCAGCAGCTTGACTAGCGGGTATGAGCAGTTCTTC.

The rearrangement links TRBV19 to TRBJ1-2; maybe TRBD1 (5 bases). Trimming took off 3 bases at V and 2 bases at J, with 13 bases between the two ends. The germline gives CDR1 LNHDA, CDR2 SQIVND (reference sequence). The CDR3 is 15 amino acids. The CDR3 DNA reads as TGTGCCAGTAGTATGACCCCCCCAGGGAACTATGGCTACACCTTC. Its protein is CASSMTPPGNYGYTF. The full variable domain, rest sourced from reference TRBV19 and TRBJ1-2, is DGGITQSPKYLFRKEGQNVTLSCEQNLNHDAMYWYRQDPGQGLRLIYYSQIVNDFQKGDIAEGYSVSREKKESFPLTVTSAQKNPTAFYLCASSMTPPGNYGYTFGSGTRLTVV.

This clone was found once. The genes are TRBV5-4 and TRBJ1-1; TRBD1 might be the D (5 bases). The V gene's germline CDR1 is SGHNT and CDR2 YYREEE (reference sequence). There are 12 residues in the CDR3. V gave up 3 bases and J gave up 7 bases, with 10 bases separating them. CDR3 sequence reads: CASSWGQGEAFF. The DNA for the CDR3 is TGTGCCAGCAGCTGGGGTCAGGGTGAAGCTTTCTTT.

CDR3 residues: CASSVYREETQYF. The CDR3 region has the DNA TGTGCCAGCAGTGTCTACAGGGAAGAGACCCAGTACTTC. The chain carries TRBV27 and TRBJ2-5; a weak D match, TRBD1 (6 bases). The CDR3 is 13 residues long. Trimming shortened V by 5 bases and J by 3 bases, and 10 bases separated the two germline ends. Germline V gene data show CDR1 as MNHEY and CDR2 as SMNVEV (reference sequence).

This chain links TRBV13 with TRBJ1-1; D perhaps matches TRBD1 (6 bases). Germline V gene lookup returns CDR1 PRHDT and CDR2 FYEKMQ (reference sequence). The CDR3 has 15 residues. The ends were cut back, 0 bases at V and 6 bases at J, with 14 bases in the middle. The CDR3: CASSLGDTGYSEAFF. The CDR3 DNA follows: TGTGCCAGCAGCTTAGGGGACACAGGGTACTCTGAAGCTTTCTTT.